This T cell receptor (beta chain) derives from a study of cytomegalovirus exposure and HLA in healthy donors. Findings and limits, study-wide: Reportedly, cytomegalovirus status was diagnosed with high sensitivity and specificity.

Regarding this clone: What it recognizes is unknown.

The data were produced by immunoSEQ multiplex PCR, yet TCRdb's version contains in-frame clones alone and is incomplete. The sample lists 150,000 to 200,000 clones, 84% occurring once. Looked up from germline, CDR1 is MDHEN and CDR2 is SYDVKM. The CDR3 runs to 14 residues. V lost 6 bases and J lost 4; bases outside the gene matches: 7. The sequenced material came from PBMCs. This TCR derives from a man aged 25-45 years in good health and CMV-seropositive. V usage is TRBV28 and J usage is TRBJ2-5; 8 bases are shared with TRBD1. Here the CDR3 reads CASSRGQGGETQYF. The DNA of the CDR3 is TGTGCCAGCAGCCGAGGACAGGGAGGAGAGACCCAGTACTTC.